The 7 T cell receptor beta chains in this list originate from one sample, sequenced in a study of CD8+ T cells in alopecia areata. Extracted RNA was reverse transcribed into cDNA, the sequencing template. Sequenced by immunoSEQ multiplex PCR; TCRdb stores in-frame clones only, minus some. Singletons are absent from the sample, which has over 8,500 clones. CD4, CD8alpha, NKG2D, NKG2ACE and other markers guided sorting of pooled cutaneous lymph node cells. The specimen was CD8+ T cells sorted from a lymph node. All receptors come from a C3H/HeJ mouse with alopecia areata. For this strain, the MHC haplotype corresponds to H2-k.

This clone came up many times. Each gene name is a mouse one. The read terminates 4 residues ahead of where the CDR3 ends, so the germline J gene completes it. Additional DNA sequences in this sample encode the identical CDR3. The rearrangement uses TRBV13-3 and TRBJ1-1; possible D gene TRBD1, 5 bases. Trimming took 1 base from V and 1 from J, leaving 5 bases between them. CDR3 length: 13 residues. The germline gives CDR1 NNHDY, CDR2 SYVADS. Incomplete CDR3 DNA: TGTGCCAGCAGTGATCAGGGGAACACA. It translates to CASSDQGNT. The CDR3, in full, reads CASSDQGNTEVFF.

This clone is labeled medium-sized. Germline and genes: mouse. CDR3 residues: CASSRGDWGYEQYF. The CDR3 DNA, read in part, is TGTGCTAGCAGTAGAGGGGACTGGGGGTAT. The chain uses TRBV17 and TRBJ2-7, with 11 bases that match TRBD2. The read halts 4 residues ahead of the CDR3 end, with the missing end drawn from the germline J gene. Looked up from germline, CDR1 is MNHDT and CDR2 is YYDKIL. The CDR3 covers 14 residues.

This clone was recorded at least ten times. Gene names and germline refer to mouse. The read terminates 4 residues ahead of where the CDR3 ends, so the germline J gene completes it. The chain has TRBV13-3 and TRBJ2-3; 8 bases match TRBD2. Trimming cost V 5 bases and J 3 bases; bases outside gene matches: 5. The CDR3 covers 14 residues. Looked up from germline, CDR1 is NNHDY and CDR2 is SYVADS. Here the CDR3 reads CASRGTGKAETLYF. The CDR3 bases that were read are TGTGCCAGCAGGGGGACTGGAAAAGCAGAA.

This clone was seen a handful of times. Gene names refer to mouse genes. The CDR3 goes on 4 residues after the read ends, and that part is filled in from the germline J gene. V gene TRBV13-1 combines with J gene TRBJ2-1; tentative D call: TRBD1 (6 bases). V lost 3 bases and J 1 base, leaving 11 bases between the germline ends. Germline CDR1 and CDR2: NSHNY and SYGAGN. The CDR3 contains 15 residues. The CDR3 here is CASSAPGQNYAEQFF. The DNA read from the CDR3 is TGTGCCAGCAGTGCACCGGGACAAAACTATGCT.

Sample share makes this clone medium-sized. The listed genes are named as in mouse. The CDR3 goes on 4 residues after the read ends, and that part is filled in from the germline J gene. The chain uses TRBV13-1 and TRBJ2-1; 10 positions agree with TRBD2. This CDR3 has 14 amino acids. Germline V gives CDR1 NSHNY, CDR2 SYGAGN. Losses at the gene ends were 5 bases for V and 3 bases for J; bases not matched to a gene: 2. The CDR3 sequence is CASRDWGSYAEQFF. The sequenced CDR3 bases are TGTGCCAGCAGGGACTGGGGGTCCTATGCT.

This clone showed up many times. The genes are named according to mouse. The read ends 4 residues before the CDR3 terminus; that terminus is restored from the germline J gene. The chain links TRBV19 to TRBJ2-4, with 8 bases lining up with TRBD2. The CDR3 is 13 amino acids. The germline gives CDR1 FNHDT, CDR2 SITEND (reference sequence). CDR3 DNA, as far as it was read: TGTGCCAGCAGCCGGGACTGGAAAAAC. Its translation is CASSRDWKN. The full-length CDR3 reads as CASSRDWKNTLYF.

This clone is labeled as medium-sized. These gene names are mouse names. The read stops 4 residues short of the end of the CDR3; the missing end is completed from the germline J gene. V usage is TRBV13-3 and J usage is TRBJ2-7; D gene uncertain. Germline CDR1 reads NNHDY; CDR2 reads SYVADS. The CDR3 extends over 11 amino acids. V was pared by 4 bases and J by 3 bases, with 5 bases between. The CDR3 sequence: CASSSVYEQYF. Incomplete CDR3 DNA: TGTGCCAGCAGTTCAGTCTAT.